The next 28 T cell receptor beta chains were all read from a single sample in a study of T cell repertoires in cytomegalovirus infection. TCRdb passed the reads through MiXCR, listing each CDR3 protein once. The data hold a few hundred thousand distinct CDR3 sequences, with approximately 25% observed a single time. The sequenced material came from PBMCs. Receptor source: a human donor in good health (CMV status not recorded). Some clones in this sample may be carry-over from other donors' samples.

This clonotype was seen a handful of times. The chain has TRBV5-6 and TRBJ2-1; 9 positions agree with TRBD2. Germline CDR1 reads SGHDT; CDR2 reads YYEEEE. J gave up 6 bases and V 0 bases, and 7 bases lay outside the gene matches. The CDR3 is made up of 16 amino acids. The CDR3 here is CASSLAGVAGVNEQFF. The DNA for the CDR3 is TGTGCCAGCAGCTTGGCCGGGGTAGCGGGAGTCAATGAGCAGTTCTTC. Together with reference TRBV5-6 and TRBJ2-1, the CDR3 gives the full variable domain: DAGVTQSPTHLIKTRGQQVTLRCSPKSGHDTVSWYQQALGQGPQFIFQYYEEEERQRGNFPDRFSGHQFPNYSSELNVNALLLGDSALYLCASSLAGVAGVNEQFFGPGTRLTVL.

The chain employs TRBV4-1 and TRBJ1-4; D possibly corresponds to TRBD1 (5 bases). Trimming cost V 2 bases and J 2 bases, with 15 bases left between them. This CDR3 is built from 17 residues. Germline V gene lookup returns CDR1 MGHRA and CDR2 YSYEKL. The CDR3 sequence: CASSQRFGGGTNEKLFF. As DNA, the CDR3 is TGCGCCAGCAGCCAAAGGTTCGGGGGGGGGACTAATGAAAAACTGTTTTTT.

V is TRBV12-3 or TRBV12-4 and J is TRBJ2-7; tentatively, D is TRBD1 (7 bases). This CDR3 has 16 residues. Trimming cost V 4 bases and J 4 bases, with 20 bases left between them. CDR3 nucleotides: TGTGCCAGCAGTTCCTCCAGGGGGGCGGGAATTTACGAGCAGTACTTC. This gives the protein CASSSSRGAGIYEQYF.

This chain uses TRBV19 with TRBJ2-1, with 7 bases matching TRBD2. Germline V gives CDR1 LNHDA, CDR2 SQIVND (reference sequence). V was clipped by 3 bases and J by 5 bases; unmatched bases: 13. The CDR3 sequence is 17 residues long. DNA of the CDR3: TGTGCCAGTAGTATCCGGTTTGGTAGCGGGTTCAACAATGAGCAGTTCTTC. Its protein is CASSIRFGSGFNNEQFF.

The rearrangement uses TRBV6-1 and TRBJ2-2; 13 positions agree with TRBD2. With 5 bases clipped from V and 5 bases from J, the junction kept 8 bases outside the gene matches. CDR3 size: 17 residues. Germline-derived CDR1 and CDR2 are MNHNS and SASEGT. The CDR3 loop is CASSSRTSGRRTGELFF. The CDR3 region has the DNA TGTGCCAGCAGTTCCCGGACTAGCGGGAGAAGGACCGGGGAGCTGTTTTTT.

This clonotype was found many times. The genes are TRBV10-3 and TRBJ2-1; D tentatively fits TRBD1 or TRBD2 (5 bases each). This CDR3 is 18 amino acids long. CDR1 is ENHRY and CDR2 is SYGVKD in the germline V gene. The V and J ends lost 6 bases and 4 bases respectively, with 25 bases between them. The CDR3 here is CAISPMLGAGAGYNEQFF. As DNA, the CDR3 is TGTGCCATCAGCCCGATGCTAGGGGCCGGTGCGGGTTACAATGAGCAGTTCTTC.

This clonotype was recorded many times. V and J are TRBV7-6 and TRBJ2-1, with D unclear. The CDR3 loop spans 20 amino acids. The V gene lost 5 bases and the J gene lost 4 bases, with 30 bases spanning the gap. Germline assignment: CDR1 SGHVS and CDR2 FNYEAQ. As DNA, the CDR3 is TGTGCCAGCAGCCCCCCATTAGACAACTCTAGGCCGGTATATTACAATGAGCAGTTCTTC. Its protein product is CASSPPLDNSRPVYYNEQFF.

This clonotype has more than one count but fewer than ten. The J gene is TRBJ2-4, the V gene TRBV4-3; 8 bases align to TRBD2. From germline, CDR1 is LGHNA and CDR2 YSLEER. The CDR3 loop spans 19 amino acids. The trim removed 0 bases at V and 0 bases at J, leaving 10 bases unmatched. The CDR3 nucleotides read TGCGCCAGCAGCCAAGAAGGAGGACGGGAGGGTCTAGCCAAAAACATTCAGTACTTC. It translates to CASSQEGGREGLAKNIQYF.

The sample holds a few counts of this clonotype. The chain couples TRBV4-3 to TRBJ2-2; no reliable D call. The ends were cut back, 0 bases at V and 6 bases at J, with 8 bases in the middle. The CDR3 totals 14 residues. Germline V gene data show CDR1 as LGHNA and CDR2 as YSLEER. The CDR3 region has the DNA TGCGCCAGCAGCCAAGAAGCTTTCGCCGGGGAGCTGTTTTTT. This gives the protein CASSQEAFAGELFF.

This clonotype has only a few counts. This chain links TRBV28 with TRBJ1-1; D remains ambiguous. The length of the CDR3 is 12 residues. With 2 bases removed from V and 3 bases from J, the gap between germline ends came to 4 bases. CDR1 and CDR2 from the germline V gene are MDHEN and SYDVKM. DNA for the CDR3: TGTGCCAGCAGTTTAACGCACACTGAAGCTTTCTTT. Its translation is CASSLTHTEAFF.

This clonotype was found a few times. This chain uses TRBV12-3 or TRBV12-4 with TRBJ2-5; 11 positions match TRBD1. The CDR3 covers 16 residues. J lost 5 bases, V lost 4 bases, and 9 bases had no gene match. The CDR3 reads CASSYSGTGGRETQYF. The DNA for the CDR3 is TGTGCCAGCAGTTATTCCGGGACAGGGGGGCGGGAGACCCAGTACTTC.

The chain has TRBV11-1 and TRBJ2-1; 12 bases fit TRBD2. Unmatched junction bases numbered 10, after V lost 5 bases and J lost 2 bases. The V gene's germline CDR1 is SGHAT and CDR2 FQDESV (reference sequence). The CDR3 sequence is 18 residues long. The CDR3 sequence: CASSPGMLAGGTYNEQFF. Here the CDR3 DNA reads TGTGCCAGCAGCCCAGGCATGCTAGCGGGAGGGACCTACAATGAGCAGTTCTTC.

The DNA for the CDR3 is TGCGCCAGCAGCCAATACATTAGGACGCTAGTGAACACTGAAGCTTTCTTT. This gives the protein CASSQYIRTLVNTEAFF. This sequence joins TRBV4-1 and TRBJ1-1; D remains unclear. Between the trimmed V and J ends, which lost 2 bases and 0 bases, there was a span of 16 bases. Germline V gene lookup returns CDR1 MGHRA and CDR2 YSYEKL. The CDR3 is made up of 17 amino acids.

CDR3 in amino acids: CASSQTADTQYF. Written as DNA, the CDR3 is TGTGCCAGCAGCCAAACAGCAGATACGCAGTATTTT. The chain links TRBV5-6 to TRBJ2-3; D unresolved. The CDR3 has 12 amino acids. Germline lookup yields CDR1 SGHDT and CDR2 YYEEEE. Trimming left V 4 bases short and J 4 bases short, with 7 bases between.

The rearrangement links TRBV4-1 to TRBJ1-5; a weak D match, TRBD1 (5 bases). The CDR3 has 14 residues. Germline loops: CDR1 MGHRA, CDR2 YSYEKL. V lost 4 bases and J 5 bases, leaving 12 bases between the germline ends. CDR3 amino acids: CASSPGWGDQPQHF. The CDR3 DNA reads as TGCGCCAGCAGCCCTGGGTGGGGGGATCAGCCCCAGCATTTT.

The chain is built from TRBV24-1 and TRBJ2-5; D is undetermined. Trimming shortened V by 2 bases and J by 5 bases, and 14 bases separated the two germline ends. Germline V gene sequence: CDR1 KGHDR, CDR2 SFDVKD. CDR3 length: 15 amino acids. The CDR3 sequence is CATSDSRPPRETQYF. The CDR3, as DNA: TGTGCCACCAGTGATTCTCGGCCCCCGCGGGAGACCCAGTACTTC.

The chain couples TRBV4-3 to TRBJ2-3; TRBD2 aligns across 14 bases. The germline V gene has CDR1 LGHNA and CDR2 YSLEER. The CDR3 runs to 17 residues. V shed 3 bases, J shed 5 bases, and the junction held 7 bases outside the gene matches. The CDR3 protein is CASSHGTSGRGGDTQYF. In DNA form, the CDR3 reads TGCGCCAGCAGCCATGGGACTAGCGGGAGAGGGGGAGATACGCAGTATTTT.

This clonotype occurred many times. V is TRBV12-3 or TRBV12-4 and J is TRBJ1-4, with D tentatively TRBD1 (5 bases). CDR3 length: 14 residues. Trimming took 3 bases from V and 3 from J, leaving 8 bases between them. The CDR3, as DNA: TGTGCCAGCAGTTTTTGGGGGGCTAATGAAAAACTGTTTTTT. Its protein is CASSFWGANEKLFF.

This clonotype was counted only a few times. The chain has TRBV7-2 and TRBJ2-5; 13 bases map to TRBD2. The V and J ends lost 5 bases and 5 bases, in that order; junction bases with no gene match: 17. CDR3 length: 19 amino acids. From germline, CDR1 is SGHTA and CDR2 FQGNSA. The DNA for the CDR3 is TGTGCCAGCAGCCTAAGGACTAGCGGGAGAGGAGCTTTGGGGGAGACCCAGTACTTC. Translated, it gives CASSLRTSGRGALGETQYF.

This clonotype occurred a few times. The chain joins TRBV7-6 to TRBJ1-1; D is possibly TRBD1 (6 bases). There are 14 residues in the CDR3. CDR1 and CDR2 (germline): SGHVS, FNYEAQ. V was cut by 6 bases and J by 3 bases, with 14 bases left in between. This CDR3 is CASRSTGFDTEAFF. CDR3 coding DNA: TGTGCCAGCAGATCAACAGGGTTCGACACTGAAGCTTTCTTT.

This chain's CDR3 is CASSIGQGYQETQYF. The DNA of the CDR3 is TGTGCCAGTAGTATAGGACAGGGCTACCAAGAGACCCAGTACTTC. This chain joins TRBV19 and TRBJ2-5; 7 bases agree with TRBD1. With V trimmed by 1 base and J by 0 bases, 2 bases remained unmatched. Germline CDR1 and CDR2: LNHDA and SQIVND (reference sequence). The CDR3 has 15 residues.

The chain joins TRBV4-3 to TRBJ1-4, with D unresolved. CDR1 and CDR2 from the germline V gene are LGHNA and YSLEER. V lost 0 bases, J lost 8 bases, and 13 bases lay in between. The CDR3 contains 15 residues. CDR3 coding DNA: TGCGCCAGCAGCCAAGAACCTAGCTTTCGGGAAAAACTGTTTTTT. Its translation: CASSQEPSFREKLFF.

This clonotype was seen repeatedly, ten times or more. This sequence joins TRBV7-6 and TRBJ2-1; D uncertain. Germline V lookup: CDR1 SGHVS, CDR2 FNYEAQ. This CDR3 has 13 amino acids. V was cut by 1 base and J by 7 bases, with 8 bases left in between. The CDR3 reads CASSLVPLNEQFF. CDR3 bases: TGTGCCAGCAGCTTAGTTCCATTGAATGAGCAGTTCTTC.

This clonotype was seen only a few times. This chain joins TRBV4-1 and TRBJ2-7, with 7 bases lining up with TRBD1. Germline-derived CDR1 and CDR2 are MGHRA and YSYEKL. The ends lost 3 bases at V and 4 bases at J; junction bases unmatched: 15. This CDR3 has 17 amino acids. The chain's CDR3 is CASSHPPTRTGNYEQYV. The CDR3 nucleotides are TGCGCCAGCAGCCATCCTCCAACTCGGACAGGCAATTACGAGCAGTACGTC.

This clonotype was observed at least ten times. This rearrangement joins TRBV7-8 to TRBJ2-5; D unresolved. Germline V CDR1 and CDR2: SGHVS, FQNEAQ. V lost 5 bases to trimming and J lost 2 bases, with 18 bases between them. The length of the CDR3 is 16 residues. The CDR3 here is CASSPKLGPSQETQYF. In DNA form, the CDR3 reads TGTGCCAGCAGCCCCAAGTTAGGTCCCTCTCAAGAGACCCAGTACTTC.

The gene calls are TRBV6-5 and TRBJ1-3; a possible D gene is TRBD1 (6 bases). Deletions cut 0 bases from V and 4 bases from J, with 13 bases between. CDR1 MNHEY and CDR2 SVGAGI come from the germline V gene. The CDR3 sequence is 16 residues long. CDR3 coding DNA: TGTGCCAGCAGTTACTCGTCAGGGGACCCCGGAAACACCATATATTTT. Translation: CASSYSSGDPGNTIYF.

The V and J genes are TRBV15 and TRBJ2-1; 11 bases align to TRBD2. The V gene end was trimmed by 0 bases and the J gene end by 3 bases; junction bases not matched to a gene: 4. This CDR3 is built from 17 residues. Looked up from germline, CDR1 is LNHNV and CDR2 is YYDKDF (reference sequence). The chain's CDR3 is CATSRDLAGGFYNEQFF. In DNA form, the CDR3 reads TGTGCCACCAGCAGAGATCTAGCGGGAGGATTCTACAATGAGCAGTTCTTC.

J is TRBJ2-3 and V is TRBV5-4; D ambiguous. The CDR3 totals 16 residues. The germline CDR1 and CDR2 sequences are SGHNT and YYREEE (reference sequence). Trimming took off 4 bases at V and 8 bases at J, with 23 bases between the two ends. The CDR3 nucleotides read TGTGCCAGCAGCCCCGAGGCGATGACTTTGGGTGTTACGCAGTATTTT. Residues: CASSPEAMTLGVTQYF.